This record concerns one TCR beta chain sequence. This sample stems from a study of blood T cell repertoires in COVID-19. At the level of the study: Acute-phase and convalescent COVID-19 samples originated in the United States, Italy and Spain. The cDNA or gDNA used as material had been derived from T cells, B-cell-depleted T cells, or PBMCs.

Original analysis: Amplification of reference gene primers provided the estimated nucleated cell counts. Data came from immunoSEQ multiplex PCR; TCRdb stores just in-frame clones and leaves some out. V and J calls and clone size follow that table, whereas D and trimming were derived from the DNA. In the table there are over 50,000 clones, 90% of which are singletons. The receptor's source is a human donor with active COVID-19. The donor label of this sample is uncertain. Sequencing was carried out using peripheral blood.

The CDR3 sequence is CASSLGRGRGPSNEQFF. The CDR3 DNA follows: TGTGCCAGCAGCTTAGGCCGGGGCAGGGGGCCTTCCAATGAGCAGTTCTTC. The chain couples TRBV13 to TRBJ2-1; TRBD1 aligns across 8 bases. Per germline, CDR1 PRHDT and CDR2 FYEKMQ (reference sequence). This CDR3 comprises 17 residues. The V and J ends lost 0 bases and 6 bases, in that order; junction bases with no gene match: 10.